The 27 T cell receptor beta chains below come from one sample, sequenced in a study of blood T cell repertoires in COVID-19. The table came from immunoSEQ multiplex PCR; TCRdb's copy has only in-frame clones and leaves some out. This sample carries about 54,000 clones, approximately 90% of them seen once, and the ten largest clones take about 4.2%. Source material: peripheral blood. The receptors here all came from a man aged 45 to 65 with acute or convalescent COVID-19.

The chain is built from TRBV5-4 and TRBJ2-3; 14 positions match TRBD2. Germline trimming cut 4 bases from V and 12 bases from J; bases unmatched to any gene: 7. The CDR3 is 14 amino acids. The germline CDR1 and CDR2 sequences are SGHNT and YYREEE (reference sequence). CDR3 residues: CASSPGLAGGHQYF. CDR3 nucleotides: TGTGCCAGCAGCCCAGGACTAGCGGGAGGCCACCAGTATTTT.

The rearrangement links TRBV27 to TRBJ1-3; maybe TRBD1 (5 bases). V was pared by 3 bases and J by 1 base, with 7 bases between. Germline-derived CDR1 and CDR2 are MNHEY and SMNVEV (reference sequence). This CDR3 has 14 amino acids. CDR3 sequence reads: CASSFSGSGNTIYF. The CDR3 coding sequence is TGTGCCAGCAGTTTTTCAGGGTCTGGAAACACCATATATTTT.

This clone was picked up one time. This sequence joins TRBV15 and TRBJ1-5, with D perhaps matching TRBD1 (6 bases). This CDR3 region has 16 residues. Germline V gene lookup returns CDR1 LNHNV and CDR2 YYDKDF (reference sequence). The V and J ends lost 3 bases and 1 base respectively, with 13 bases between them. The CDR3 DNA reads TGTGCCACCAGCAGCACAGGGTCGGGGAGCAATCAGCCCCAGCATTTT. Protein: CATSSTGSGSNQPQHF.

This clone was seen a handful of times. This chain uses TRBV25-1 with TRBJ2-2; 9 nucleotides agree with TRBD1. CDR3 length equals 15 residues. Trimming at V came to 5 bases and at J to 6 bases, leaving 7 bases not matched to a gene. Germline V gene sequence: CDR1 MGHDK, CDR2 SYGVNS. For the CDR3, the DNA is TGTGCCAGCAGTTCCATACAGGGGGCGGCCGGGGAGCTGTTTTTT. Translated, it gives CASSSIQGAAGELFF.

This clone was seen just once. The rearrangement links TRBV21-1 to TRBJ1-2; the table gives TRBD1 as D, unverified against the DNA. TRBV21-1 is shown as a pseudogene. This CDR3 is built from 14 residues. CDR3 nucleotides: TGTGCCAGCACTTGTGGGGGCGACCCCCCTCCCCGGACCTTC. Protein: CASTCGGDPPPRTF.

The gene calls are TRBV6-9 and TRBJ1-2; 7 nucleotides align to TRBD1. V lost 1 base to trimming and J lost 7 bases; unmatched junction nucleotides: 9. The germline CDR1 and CDR2 sequences are MNHGY and SVAAGI. This CDR3 is built from 15 residues. The CDR3 DNA sequence: TGTGCCAGCAGTTATTATGGGGACAGAATATCTGGCTACACCTTC. Its protein product is CASSYYGDRISGYTF.

The chain is built from TRBV24-1 and TRBJ2-5, with no clear D. This CDR3 comprises 11 residues. Trimming removed 7 bases from V and 5 bases from J, with 7 bases in between. Germline loops: CDR1 KGHDR, CDR2 SFDVKD. CDR3 coding DNA: TGTGCCACCAGACAGAAGGAGACCCAGTACTTC. Translating it yields CATRQKETQYF.

The rearrangement joins TRBV21-1 to TRBJ1-1; TRBD1, the table's D call, lacks a check against the DNA. TRBV21-1 constitutes a pseudogene. This CDR3 region has 18 residues. The CDR3 loop is CASSNEAWTGDLNTEAFF. CDR3 in DNA: TGTGCCAGCAGCAACGAGGCTTGGACAGGGGATTTGAACACTGAAGCTTTCTTT.

The rearrangement links TRBV5-1 to TRBJ2-2, with a tentative D call TRBD1 (5 bases). The CDR3 loop spans 15 amino acids. V was clipped by 0 bases and J by 0 bases, with 6 bases between them. The germline CDR1 and CDR2 sequences are SGHRS and YFSETQ. The CDR3, as DNA: TGCGCCAGCAGCTTGGGACAGCCGAACACCGGGGAGCTGTTTTTT. The encoded protein is CASSLGQPNTGELFF.

The CDR3 DNA sequence: TGTGCCAGCAGTTCGACACTAGCCACCCAGTACTTC. Translation gives CASSSTLATQYF. This chain uses TRBV7-9 with TRBJ2-5, with D tentatively TRBD2 (6 bases). Germline V gene sequence: CDR1 SEHNR, CDR2 FQNEAQ (reference sequence). Trimming took off 6 bases at V and 8 bases at J, with 13 bases between the two ends. CDR3 size: 12 residues.

The CDR3 DNA is TGCGCCAGCAGCCAAGATTTTCGGGGTAGGCAGCCCCAGCATTTT. Encoded protein: CASSQDFRGRQPQHF. V is TRBV4-3 and J is TRBJ1-5; D is ambiguous. Germline lookup yields CDR1 LGHNA and CDR2 YSLEER. There are 15 residues in the CDR3. V lost 0 bases to trimming and J lost 7 bases, with 13 bases between them.

Comments on this clone: A read error may produce the germline difference seen at one junction end. Written as DNA, the CDR3 is TGTGCCACCAGTGATCCTCGGTGGACGGGGATGAACTTC. It yields the protein CATSDPRWTGMNF. The chain uses TRBV24-1 and TRBJ1-2; no clear D. Germline V gives CDR1 KGHDR, CDR2 SFDVKD. The CDR3 sequence is 13 residues long.

The chain links TRBV10-2 to TRBJ1-6; a possible D gene is TRBD1 (5 bases). V shed 6 bases and J shed 9 bases, with 15 bases lying between them. The CDR3 covers 14 residues. CDR1 is WSHSY and CDR2 is SAAADI in the germline V gene. In DNA form, the CDR3 reads TGCGCCAGCAGACCTCCGGGGGACCTTTCACCCCTCCACTTT. Its translation: CASRPPGDLSPLHF.

The chain employs TRBV5-8 and TRBJ2-5; 9 bases are a match to TRBD2. The CDR3 covers 14 residues. The V segment lost 5 bases and the J segment 5 bases; nucleotides outside the gene matches: 7. Germline V gene lookup returns CDR1 SGHTS and CDR2 YDEGEE. CDR3 loop: CASSSGTSYETQYF. As DNA, the CDR3 is TGTGCCAGCAGTTCCGGGACTAGCTATGAGACCCAGTACTTC.

This clone has a handful of counts. The chain recombines TRBV6-4 with TRBJ2-2; D might be TRBD1 (5 bases). CDR3 length: 13 amino acids. Looked up from germline, CDR1 is MRHNA and CDR2 is SNTAGT. V lost 3 bases to trimming and J lost 8 bases, with 10 bases between them. In nucleotides, the CDR3 is TGTGCCAGCAGTGATACAGGAGCGGGGGAGCTGTTTTTT. It codes for CASSDTGAGELFF.

The rearrangement uses TRBV7-9 and TRBJ1-2; TRBD1 agrees at 8 bases. The V segment lost 5 bases and the J segment 5 bases; nucleotides outside the gene matches: 10. CDR1 and CDR2 (germline): SEHNR, FQNEAQ (reference sequence). The CDR3 loop spans 15 amino acids. CDR3 in amino acids: CASSPKDRAEYGYTF. CDR3 sequence (DNA): TGTGCCAGCAGCCCTAAGGACAGGGCAGAGTATGGCTACACCTTC.

This clone was observed a single time. CDR3 sequence: CATSDNDRARTDTQYF. The CDR3 nucleotides are TGTGCCACCAGTGACAACGACAGGGCTCGCACAGATACGCAGTATTTT. This chain links TRBV24-1 with TRBJ2-3; 7 bases line up with TRBD1. Losses at the gene ends were 4 bases for V and 1 base for J; bases not matched to a gene: 7. The CDR3 loop spans 16 amino acids. Germline CDR1 reads KGHDR; CDR2 reads SFDVKD.

The J gene is TRBJ1-6, the V gene TRBV9; 9 nucleotides match TRBD1. The CDR3 totals 15 residues. Germline V gene lookup returns CDR1 SGDLS and CDR2 YYNGEE. The ends lost 2 bases at V and 8 bases at J; junction bases unmatched: 5. The CDR3 region has the DNA TGTGCCAGCAGCGTGCTACAGGGGGCGGATTCACCCCTCCACTTT. Its protein product is CASSVLQGADSPLHF.

The chain joins TRBV2 to TRBJ2-5, with 7 nucleotides matching TRBD1. The V and J ends lost 6 bases and 5 bases, in that order; junction bases with no gene match: 15. Germline V gene data show CDR1 as SNHLY and CDR2 as FYNNEI. This CDR3 comprises 16 residues. The DNA for the CDR3 is TGTGCCAGCAGGGACGTAACGACAGGGTTTAGGGAGACCCAGTACTTC. This translates into CASRDVTTGFRETQYF.

The chain links TRBV3-1 (or the pseudogene TRBV3-2) to TRBJ2-1; 11 bases line up with TRBD2. There are 19 residues in the CDR3. Germline V lookup: CDR1 LGHDT, CDR2 YNNKEL (reference sequence). The trim removed 1 base at V and 4 bases at J, leaving 12 bases unmatched. The CDR3, as DNA: TGTGCCAGCAGCCAAGTTGGGGCAACCATAGCGGGAGGGTACAATGAGCAGTTCTTC. Its translation: CASSQVGATIAGGYNEQFF.

The chain links TRBV7-8 to TRBJ1-5, with D perhaps TRBD1 (5 bases). Germline lookup yields CDR1 SGHVS and CDR2 FQNEAQ. V dropped 3 bases and J dropped 4 bases, with 10 bases sitting between them. This CDR3 spans 14 amino acids. CDR3 nucleotide sequence: TGTGCCAGCAGCTTGCGGGAGGGGAATCAGCCCCAGCATTTT. This gives the protein CASSLREGNQPQHF.

This sequence joins TRBV2 and TRBJ1-5; a weak D match, TRBD1 (6 bases). The CDR3 contains 13 residues. Germline V gives CDR1 SNHLY, CDR2 FYNNEI. V was trimmed by 9 bases and J by 4 bases, leaving 13 bases between them. CDR3 DNA: TGTGCCAGTGTCGGGACACTTAATCAGCCCCAGCATTTT. Translation gives CASVGTLNQPQHF.

The J gene is TRBJ2-7, the V gene TRBV3-1 (or the pseudogene TRBV3-2); the match to TRBD2 covers 9 bases. The germline gives CDR1 LGHDT, CDR2 YNNKEL (reference sequence). V shed 4 bases, J shed 1 base, and the junction held 5 bases outside the gene matches. The CDR3 sequence is 15 residues long. This chain's CDR3 is CASSPKREVSYEQYF. The CDR3 DNA sequence: TGTGCCAGCAGCCCCAAGCGGGAGGTTTCCTACGAGCAGTACTTC.

The gene calls are TRBV5-6 and TRBJ2-7, with TRBD2 matching over 10 bases. This CDR3 contains 17 residues. Germline CDR1 and CDR2: SGHDT and YYEEEE. V was clipped by 3 bases and J by 3 bases; unmatched bases: 12. The CDR3 nucleotides are TGTGCCAGCAGCTCCGGACTAGCGGATTACCTTAACTACGAGCAGTACTTC. Translation gives CASSSGLADYLNYEQYF.

The CDR3 DNA reads TGTGCCAGCAGTGAATATTGGATTCCGCCGGGGGAGGACTATGGCTACACCTTC. Translating gives CASSEYWIPPGEDYGYTF. The chain is built from TRBV25-1 and TRBJ1-2, with D possibly TRBD1 on 5 matching bases. The CDR3 runs 18 residues. V was pared by 0 bases and J by 3 bases, with 20 bases between. Germline lookup yields CDR1 MGHDK and CDR2 SYGVNS.

The J gene is TRBJ1-2, the V gene TRBV19; 9 bases align to TRBD1. Looked up from germline, CDR1 is LNHDA and CDR2 is SQIVND (reference sequence). This CDR3 spans 16 amino acids. V trimming: 8 bases; J trimming: 10 bases; junction bases outside the gene matches: 20. Here the CDR3 reads CASGRGQGNVRIDYTF. CDR3 DNA: TGTGCCAGTGGGCGTGGACAGGGGAATGTTCGTATTGACTACACCTTC.

V and J are TRBV6-5 and TRBJ2-5; D not resolved. Trimming took 6 bases from V and 1 from J, leaving 3 bases between them. Germline-derived CDR1 and CDR2 are MNHEY and SVGAGI. CDR3 length: 11 residues. In DNA, the CDR3 is TGTGCCAGCAGGCGCCAAGAGACCCAGTACTTC. This encodes CASRRQETQYF.